This T cell receptor (beta chain) emerged from a study of OX40 agonist ivuxolimab in advanced cancers. At the level of the study: Clinicians treated patients with ivuxolimab, an agonistic anti-OX40 (CD134) antibody. Study observations and caveats: Individuals who were partial responders at 0.1-3.0 mg/kg had clonal expansion that ranked among the lowest. Relative to CD4+ cells, CD8+ T cells on average had more expanded clones.

Only in-frame clones appear in the TCRdb table, and some are missing; sequencing was by immunoSEQ multiplex PCR. Of over 85,000 clones listed, roughly nine tenths are singletons. The CDR3 loop spans 19 amino acids. Germline V CDR1 and CDR2: MNHNS, SASEGT. After removal of 2 bases from V and 3 bases from J, the junction contained 17 bases not matched to a gene. Of note for this clone: What it binds is not known.

Specimen: CD4+ or CD8+ T cells sorted from blood, collected in a trial of the OX40 agonist ivuxolimab. The V and J genes are TRBV6-1 and TRBJ1-1; 8 bases line up with TRBD1. The sequence derives from an adult with an advanced solid tumor such as melanoma, head and neck, liver or kidney cancer. The CDR3 here is CASSEIRAAGGAYYTEAFF. CDR3 DNA sequence: TGTGCCAGCAGTGAAATACGGGCGGCAGGGGGCGCTTACTACACTGAAGCTTTCTTT.